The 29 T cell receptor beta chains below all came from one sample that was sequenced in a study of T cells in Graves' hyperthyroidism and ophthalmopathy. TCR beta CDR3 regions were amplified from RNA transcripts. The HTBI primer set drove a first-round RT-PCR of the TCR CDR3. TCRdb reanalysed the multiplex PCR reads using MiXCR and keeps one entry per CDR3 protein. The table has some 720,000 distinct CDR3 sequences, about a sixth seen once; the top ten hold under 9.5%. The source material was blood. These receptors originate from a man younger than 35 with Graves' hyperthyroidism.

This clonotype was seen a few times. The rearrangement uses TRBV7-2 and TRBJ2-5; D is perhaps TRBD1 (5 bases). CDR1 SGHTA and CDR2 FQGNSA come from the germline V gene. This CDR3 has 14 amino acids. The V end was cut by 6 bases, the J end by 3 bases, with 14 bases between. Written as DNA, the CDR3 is TGTGCCAGCAGACCTACCAAGGGGAAAGAGACCCAGTACTTC. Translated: CASRPTKGKETQYF.

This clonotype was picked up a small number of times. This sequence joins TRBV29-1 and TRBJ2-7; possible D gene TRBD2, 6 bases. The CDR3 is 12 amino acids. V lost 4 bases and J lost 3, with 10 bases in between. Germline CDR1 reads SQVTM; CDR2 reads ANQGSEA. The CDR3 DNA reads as TGCAGCGTTGTCTTGGGGGGCTACGAGCAGTACTTC. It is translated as CSVVLGGYEQYF.

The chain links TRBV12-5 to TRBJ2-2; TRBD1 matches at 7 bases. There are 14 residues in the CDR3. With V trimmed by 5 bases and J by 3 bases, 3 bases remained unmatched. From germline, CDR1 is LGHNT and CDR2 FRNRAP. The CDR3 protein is CASGTTGDTGELFF. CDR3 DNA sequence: TGTGCTAGTGGTACAACAGGGGACACCGGGGAGCTGTTTTTT. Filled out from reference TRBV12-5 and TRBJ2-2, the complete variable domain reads DARVTQTPRHKVTEMGQEVTMRCQPILGHNTVFWYRQTMMQGLELLAYFRNRAPLDDSGMPKDRFSAEMPDATLATLKIQPSEPRDSAVYFCASGTTGDTGELFFGEGSRLTVL.

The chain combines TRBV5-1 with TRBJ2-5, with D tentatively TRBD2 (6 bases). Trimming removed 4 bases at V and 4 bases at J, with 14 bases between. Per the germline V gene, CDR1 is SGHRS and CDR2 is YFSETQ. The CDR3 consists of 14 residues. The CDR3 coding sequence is TGCGCCAGCAGCATCGGACTAACCCCAGAGACCCAGTACTTC. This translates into CASSIGLTPETQYF.

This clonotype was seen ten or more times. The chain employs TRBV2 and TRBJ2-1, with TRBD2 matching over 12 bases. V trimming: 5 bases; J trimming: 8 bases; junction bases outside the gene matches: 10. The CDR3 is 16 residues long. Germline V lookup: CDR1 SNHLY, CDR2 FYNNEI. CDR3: CASSFTTSGSQDEQFF. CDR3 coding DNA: TGTGCCAGCAGTTTCACGACTAGCGGGAGTCAGGATGAGCAGTTCTTC.

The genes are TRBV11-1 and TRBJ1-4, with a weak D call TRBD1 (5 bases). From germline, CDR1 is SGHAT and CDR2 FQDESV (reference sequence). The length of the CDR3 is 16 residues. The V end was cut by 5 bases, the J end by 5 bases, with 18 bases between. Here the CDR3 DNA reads TGTGCCAGCAGCCCCCGGGGGTCCCCAGGGAATGAAAAACTGTTTTTT. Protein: CASSPRGSPGNEKLFF. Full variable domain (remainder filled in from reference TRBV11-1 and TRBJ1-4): EAEVAQSPRYKITEKSQAVAFWCDPISGHATLYWYRQILGQGPELLVQFQDESVVDDSQLPKDRFSAERLKGVDSTLKIQPAELGDSAMYLCASSPRGSPGNEKLFFGSGTQLSVL.

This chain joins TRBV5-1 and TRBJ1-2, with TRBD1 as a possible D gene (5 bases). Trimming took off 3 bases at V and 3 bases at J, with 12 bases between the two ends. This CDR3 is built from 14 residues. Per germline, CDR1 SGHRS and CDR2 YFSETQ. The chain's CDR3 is CASSYGQGDYGYTF. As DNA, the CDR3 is TGCGCCAGCAGCTACGGGCAGGGAGACTATGGCTACACCTTC.

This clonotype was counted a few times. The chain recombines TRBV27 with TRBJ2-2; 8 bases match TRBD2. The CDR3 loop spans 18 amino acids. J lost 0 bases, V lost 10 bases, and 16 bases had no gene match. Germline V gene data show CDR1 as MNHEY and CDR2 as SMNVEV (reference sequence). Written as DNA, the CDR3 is TGTGCCACCACACCAGGTCGAAGCGGGAGCGCGAACACCGGGGAGCTGTTTTTT. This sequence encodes CATTPGRSGSANTGELFF.

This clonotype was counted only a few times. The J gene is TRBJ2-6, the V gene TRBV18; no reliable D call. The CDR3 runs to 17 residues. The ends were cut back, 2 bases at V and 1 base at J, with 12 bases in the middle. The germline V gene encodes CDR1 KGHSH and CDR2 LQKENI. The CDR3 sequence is CASSPLDGPSGANVLTF. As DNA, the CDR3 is TGTGCCAGCTCACCATTGGACGGCCCTTCTGGGGCCAACGTCCTGACTTTC.

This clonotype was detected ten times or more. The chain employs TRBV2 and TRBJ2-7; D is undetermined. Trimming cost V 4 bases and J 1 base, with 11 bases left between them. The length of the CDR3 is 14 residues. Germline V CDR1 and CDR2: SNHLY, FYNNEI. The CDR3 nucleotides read TGTGCCAGCAGTGGTTCCGGACGGTCCTACGAGCAGTACTTC. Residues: CASSGSGRSYEQYF.

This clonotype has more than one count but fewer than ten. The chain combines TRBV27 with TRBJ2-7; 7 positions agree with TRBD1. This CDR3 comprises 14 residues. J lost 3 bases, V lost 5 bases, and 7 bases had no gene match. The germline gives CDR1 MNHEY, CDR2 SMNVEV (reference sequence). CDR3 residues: CASSRDRVNYEQYF. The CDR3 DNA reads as TGTGCCAGCAGTCGGGACAGAGTAAACTACGAGCAGTACTTC.

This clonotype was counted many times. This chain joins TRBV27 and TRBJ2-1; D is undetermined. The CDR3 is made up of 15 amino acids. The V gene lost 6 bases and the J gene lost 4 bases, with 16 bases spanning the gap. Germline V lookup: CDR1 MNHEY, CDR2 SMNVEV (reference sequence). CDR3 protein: CASRPTRRNYNEQFF. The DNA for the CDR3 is TGTGCCAGCAGGCCGACCAGACGCAATTACAATGAGCAGTTCTTC.

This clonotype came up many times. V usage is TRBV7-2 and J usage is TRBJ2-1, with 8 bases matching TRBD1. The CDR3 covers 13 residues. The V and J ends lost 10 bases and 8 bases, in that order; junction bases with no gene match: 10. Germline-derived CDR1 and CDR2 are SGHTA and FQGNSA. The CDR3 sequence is CATSGGFRDEQFF. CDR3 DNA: TGTGCCACTTCAGGGGGCTTTAGGGATGAGCAGTTCTTC.

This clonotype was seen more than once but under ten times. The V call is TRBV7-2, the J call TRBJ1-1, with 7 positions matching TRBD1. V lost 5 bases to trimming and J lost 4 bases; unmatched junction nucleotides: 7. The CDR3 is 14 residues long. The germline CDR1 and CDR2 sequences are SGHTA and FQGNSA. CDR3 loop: CASSPRDRSTEAFF. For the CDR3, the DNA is TGTGCCAGCAGCCCACGGGACAGATCCACTGAAGCTTTCTTT.

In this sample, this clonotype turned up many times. The CDR3 loop is CASRTAGVQYNEQFF. The CDR3 DNA follows: TGTGCCAGCAGAACTGCAGGGGTCCAGTACAATGAGCAGTTCTTC. The J gene is TRBJ2-1, the V gene TRBV28, with D tentatively TRBD1 (6 bases). The CDR3 is 15 residues long. The V and J ends lost 6 bases and 4 bases respectively, with 16 bases between them. Germline CDR1 reads MDHEN; CDR2 reads SYDVKM. The complete variable domain, with remaining parts taken from reference TRBV28 and TRBJ2-1, reads DVKVTQSSRYLVKRTGEKVFLECVQDMDHENMFWYRQDPGLGLRLIYFSYDVKMKEKGDIPEGYSVSREKKERFSLILESASTNQTSMYLCASRTAGVQYNEQFFGPGTRLTVL.

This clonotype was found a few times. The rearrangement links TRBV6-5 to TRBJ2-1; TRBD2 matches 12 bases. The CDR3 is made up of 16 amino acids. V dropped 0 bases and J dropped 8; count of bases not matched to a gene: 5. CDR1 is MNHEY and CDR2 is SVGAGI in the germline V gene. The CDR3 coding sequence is TGTGCCAGCAGTTACTCGAAGACTAGCGGGAGTTATGAGCAGTTCTTC. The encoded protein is CASSYSKTSGSYEQFF.

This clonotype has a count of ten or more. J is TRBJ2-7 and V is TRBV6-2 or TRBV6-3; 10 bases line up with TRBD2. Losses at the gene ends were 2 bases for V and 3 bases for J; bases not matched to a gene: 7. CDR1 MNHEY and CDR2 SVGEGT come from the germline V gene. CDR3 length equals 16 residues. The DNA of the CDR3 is TGTGCCAGCAGTTACCCCGGACTAGCGGCCTTCTACGAGCAGTACTTC. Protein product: CASSYPGLAAFYEQYF.

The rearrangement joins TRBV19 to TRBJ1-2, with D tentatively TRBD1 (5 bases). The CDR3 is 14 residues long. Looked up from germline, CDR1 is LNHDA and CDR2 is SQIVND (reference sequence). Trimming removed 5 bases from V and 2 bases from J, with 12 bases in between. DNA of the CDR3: TGTGCCAGTAGTCCCGGGGGGACGAACTATGGCTACACCTTC. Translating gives CASSPGGTNYGYTF. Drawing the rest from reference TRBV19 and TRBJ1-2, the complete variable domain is DGGITQSPKYLFRKEGQNVTLSCEQNLNHDAMYWYRQDPGQGLRLIYYSQIVNDFQKGDIAEGYSVSREKKESFPLTVTSAQKNPTAFYLCASSPGGTNYGYTFGSGTRLTVV.

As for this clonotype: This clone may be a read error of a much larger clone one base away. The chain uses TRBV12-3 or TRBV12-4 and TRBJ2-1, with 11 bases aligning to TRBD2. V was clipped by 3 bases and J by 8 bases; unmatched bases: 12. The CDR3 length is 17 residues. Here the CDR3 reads CASSFFRISGRAYEQFF. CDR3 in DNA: TGTGCCAGCAGTTTCTTCCGGATTAGCGGGAGGGCCTATGAGCAGTTCTTC.

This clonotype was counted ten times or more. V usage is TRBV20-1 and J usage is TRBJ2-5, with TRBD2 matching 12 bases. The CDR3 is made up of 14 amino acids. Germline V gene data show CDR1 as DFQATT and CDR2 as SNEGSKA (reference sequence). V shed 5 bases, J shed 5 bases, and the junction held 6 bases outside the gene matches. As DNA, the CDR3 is TGCAGTGCTGCGACTAGCGGGAGAAGGGAGACCCAGTACTTC. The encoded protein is CSAATSGRRETQYF.

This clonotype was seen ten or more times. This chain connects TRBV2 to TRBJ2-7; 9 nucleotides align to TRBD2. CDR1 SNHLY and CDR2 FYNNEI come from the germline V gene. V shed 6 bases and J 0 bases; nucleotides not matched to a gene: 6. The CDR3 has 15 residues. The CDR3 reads CASRPSGKPSYEQYF. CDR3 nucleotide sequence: TGTGCCAGCAGACCTAGCGGGAAACCCTCCTACGAGCAGTACTTC.

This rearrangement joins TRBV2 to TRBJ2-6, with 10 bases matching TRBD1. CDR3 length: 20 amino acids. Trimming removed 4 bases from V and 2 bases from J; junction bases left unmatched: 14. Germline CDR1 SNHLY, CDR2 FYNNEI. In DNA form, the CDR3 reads TGTGCCAGCAGTGCTCGGCCGTGGGACAGGGGAATGGCTGGGGCCAACGTCCTGACTTTC. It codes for CASSARPWDRGMAGANVLTF. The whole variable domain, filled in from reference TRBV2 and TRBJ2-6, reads EPEVTQTPSHQVTQMGQEVILRCVPISNHLYFYWYRQILGQKVEFLVSFYNNEISEKSEIFDDQFSVERPDGSNFTLKIRSTKLEDSAMYFCASSARPWDRGMAGANVLTFGAGSRLTVL.

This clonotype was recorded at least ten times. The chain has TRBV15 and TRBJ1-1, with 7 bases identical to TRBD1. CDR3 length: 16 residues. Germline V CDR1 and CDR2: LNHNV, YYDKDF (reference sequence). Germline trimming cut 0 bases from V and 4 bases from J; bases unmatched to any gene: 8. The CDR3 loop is CATSRDLGAGGTEAFF. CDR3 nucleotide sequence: TGTGCCACCAGCAGAGACCTGGGCGCAGGGGGCACTGAAGCTTTCTTT.

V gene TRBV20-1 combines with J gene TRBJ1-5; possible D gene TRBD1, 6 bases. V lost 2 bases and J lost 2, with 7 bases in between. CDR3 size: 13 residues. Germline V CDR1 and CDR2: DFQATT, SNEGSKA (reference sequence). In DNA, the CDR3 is TGCAGTGCTAGATACAGGGGCAATCAGCCCCAGCATTTT. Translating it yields CSARYRGNQPQHF.

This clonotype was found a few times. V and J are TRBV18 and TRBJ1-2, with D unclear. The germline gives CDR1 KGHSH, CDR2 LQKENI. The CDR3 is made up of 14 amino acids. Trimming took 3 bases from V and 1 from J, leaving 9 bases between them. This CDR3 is CASSPSGFNYGYTF. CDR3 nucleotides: TGTGCCAGCTCACCTTCGGGCTTTAACTATGGCTACACCTTC.

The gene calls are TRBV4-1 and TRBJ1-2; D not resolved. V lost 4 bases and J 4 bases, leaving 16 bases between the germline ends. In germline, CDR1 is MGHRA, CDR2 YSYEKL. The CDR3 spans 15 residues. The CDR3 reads CASSPLETHLYGYTF. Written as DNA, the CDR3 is TGCGCCAGCAGCCCGTTGGAAACGCACCTCTATGGCTACACCTTC.

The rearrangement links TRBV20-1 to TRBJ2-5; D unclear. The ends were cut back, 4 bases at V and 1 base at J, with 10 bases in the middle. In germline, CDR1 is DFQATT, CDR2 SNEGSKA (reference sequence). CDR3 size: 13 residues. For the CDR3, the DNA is TGCAGTGCTATGGACGCCCTCCAAGAGACCCAGTACTTC. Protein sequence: CSAMDALQETQYF.

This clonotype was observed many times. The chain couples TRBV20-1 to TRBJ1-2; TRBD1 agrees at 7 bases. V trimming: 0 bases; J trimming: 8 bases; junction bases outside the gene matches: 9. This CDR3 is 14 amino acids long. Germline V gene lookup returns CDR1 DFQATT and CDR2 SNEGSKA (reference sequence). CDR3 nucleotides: TGCAGTGCTAGAGATTTGACAGGGCTAGGAGGCTACACCTTC. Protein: CSARDLTGLGGYTF.

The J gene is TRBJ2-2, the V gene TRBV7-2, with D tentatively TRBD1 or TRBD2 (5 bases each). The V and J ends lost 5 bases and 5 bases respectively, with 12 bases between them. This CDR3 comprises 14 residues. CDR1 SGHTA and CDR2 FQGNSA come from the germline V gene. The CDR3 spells CASSPGALTGELFF. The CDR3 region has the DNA TGTGCCAGCAGCCCCGGGGCCCTAACCGGGGAGCTGTTTTTT.